The rows below give T cell receptor beta chains drawn from one sample of a study of blood T cell repertoires in COVID-19. Sequenced by immunoSEQ multiplex PCR; TCRdb stores in-frame clones only, minus some. There are some 320,000 clones in the sample; roughly 89% occur only once, and 5% to 5.5% lies in the top ten. Sequencing was performed on PBMCs or T cells enriched from blood (not recorded which). These receptors originate from a man aged 60 to 69 who had recovered from COVID-19. The CDR3 runs from the conserved cysteine through the conserved F or W. A D gene is named only where the DNA matches it firmly. A row's size may be missing; if present it is once, few, many or a size class.

J gene,V gene,D gene,clone size,CDR3 DNA,CDR3 protein
TRBJ2-3,TRBV9,TRBD2,-,TGTGCCAGCAGCCCGGTAGGGACTACATTCACAGATACGCAGTATTTT,CASSPVGTTFTDTQYF
TRBJ2-2,TRBV7-2,-,once,TGTGCCAGCAGCTTAGTGCTGGGCAGCGGCACCGGGGAGCTGTTTTTT,CASSLVLGSGTGELFF
TRBJ2-5,TRBV2,-,-,TGTGCCAGCAGTGACTCAGGGCCCCAAGAGACCCAGTACTTC,CASSDSGPQETQYF
TRBJ1-5,TRBV5-5,-,-,TGTGCCAGCAGCGTCAGGGATAGCAATCAGCCCCAGCATTTT,CASSVRDSNQPQHF
TRBJ2-7,TRBV5-1,-,-,TGCGCCAGCAGCTTGGGCACCGGGACACTCTCCTACGAGCAGTACTTC,CASSLGTGTLSYEQYF
TRBJ1-1,TRBV5-1,-,-,TGCGCCAGCAGCTTGGTGAGGCAGGGAAGGGAGAACACTGAAGCTTTCTTT,CASSLVRQGRENTEAFF
TRBJ1-3,TRBV28,TRBD1,few,TGTGCCAGCAGGTGGACAGGGAGTCCCTCTGGAAACACCATATATTTT,CASRWTGSPSGNTIYF
TRBJ1-1,TRBV7-8,-,once,TGTGCCAGCAGCTTAGCACAGGGGAACACTGAAGCTTTCTTT,CASSLAQGNTEAFF
TRBJ2-3,TRBV27,-,-,TGTGCCAGCAGTCTTCAGTCCCCCTTGTCAGATACGCAGTATTTT,CASSLQSPLSDTQYF
TRBJ2-7,TRBV6-5,-,-,TGTGCCAGCAGTTACTCGATTATACAGAGCTCCTACGAGCAGTACTTC,CASSYSIIQSSYEQYF
TRBJ1-1,TRBV7-9,-,few,TGTGCCAGCAGCTTAGAACTGATGAACACTGAAGCTTTCTTT,CASSLELMNTEAFF
TRBJ2-3,TRBV7-9,-,-,TGTGCCAGCAGCCGCACAGGGACAGATACGCAGTATTTT,CASSRTGTDTQYF
TRBJ1-3,TRBV5-6,-,once,TGTGCCAGCAGCCATCTGAGCTCTGGAAACACCATATATTTT,CASSHLSSGNTIYF
TRBJ2-3,TRBV19,-,-,TGTGCCAGTAGGCAACAGGGAACCCCCACAGATACGCAGTATTTT,CASRQQGTPTDTQYF
TRBJ1-5,TRBV3-1/TRBV3-2,-,-,TGTGCCAGCAGCCAAGGGGCGTCGGGGCAGCCCCAGCATTTT,CASSQGASGQPQHF
TRBJ2-7,TRBV2,TRBD1,-,TGTGCCAGCGTCCTGCAGGGACAGGGGGAAGAGCAGTACTTC,CASVLQGQGEEQYF
TRBJ2-6,TRBV6-5,-,-,TGTGCCAGCAGTTATTGGCAATCTGGGGCCAACGTCCTGACTTTC,CASSYWQSGANVLTF
TRBJ2-7,TRBV5-1,TRBD1,-,TGCGCCAGCAGCTTGATTCCGGGGACAGGGGGATCATACGAGCAGTACTTC,CASSLIPGTGGSYEQYF
TRBJ1-5,TRBV6-5,-,once,TGTGCCAGCAGACAGGGATACAATCAGCCCCAGCATTTT,CASRQGYNQPQHF
TRBJ2-7,TRBV2,TRBD1,-,TGTGCCAGCAGTGTCTCAGGACAGGGGGAGCAGTACTTC,CASSVSGQGEQYF
TRBJ2-1,TRBV7-2,-,-,TGTGCCAGCAGCTCCGCCCCCCCGGGGCAGTTCTTC,CASSSAPPGQFF
TRBJ1-5,TRBV12-3/TRBV12-4,-,once,TGTGCCAGCAGTTCACAAGTCGTGGAGCCCCAGCATTTT,CASSSQVVEPQHF
TRBJ1-6,TRBV28,-,-,TGTGCCAGCAGTTCGGAGTTGGGCTCCTATAATTCACCCCTCCACTTT,CASSSELGSYNSPLHF
TRBJ1-6,TRBV5-4,TRBD1,-,TGTGCCAGCAGCCGAACAGGGGGCAGTGGATCACCCCTCCACTTT,CASSRTGGSGSPLHF
TRBJ1-5,TRBV10-3,-,-,TGTGCCATCAGTCGAGAAGGGGATCAGCCCCAGCATTTT,CAISREGDQPQHF
TRBJ2-1,TRBV29-1,TRBD1,-,TGCAGCGTTGAAGATCCGGGACAGGGTTACAATGAGCAGTTCTTC,CSVEDPGQGYNEQFF
TRBJ1-3,TRBV7-2,-,-,TGTGCCAGCAGCTTAGATGGAGGGTCCGGAAACACCATATATTTT,CASSLDGGSGNTIYF
TRBJ2-2,TRBV14,TRBD2,once,TGTGCCAGCAGCCAAGATCGGCTAGCGGAGGCCACCGGGGAGCTGTTTTTT,CASSQDRLAEATGELFF
TRBJ2-3,TRBV21-1,-,-,TGTGCCAGCAGCAAATTTACTAGCGGGTCCGGCGACGAGCAGTATTTT,CASSKFTSGSGDEQYF
TRBJ2-1,TRBV5-1,TRBD2,few,TGCGCCAGCAGCTTTACAGCGGGAGGGTTATACAATGAGCAGTTCTTC,CASSFTAGGLYNEQFF
TRBJ2-5,TRBV5-4,TRBD2,-,TGTGCCAGCCAGTTCAGCGGGAGCTCCTTCCAAGAGACCCAGTACTTC,CASQFSGSSFQETQYF
TRBJ1-2,TRBV4-3,-,-,TGCGCCAGCAGCCAAGCAGAGACAGAGCTCTATGGCTACACCTTC,CASSQAETELYGYTF
TRBJ2-2,TRBV3-1/TRBV3-2,-,-,TGTGCCAGCAGCCAAGAAGGGGGGGCGAAGGCGCTGTTTTTT,CASSQEGGAKALFF
TRBJ2-7,TRBV7-6,TRBD1,-,TGTGCCAGCAGCCCTAGACAGGGGGTATCCTACGAGCAGTACTTC,CASSPRQGVSYEQYF
TRBJ2-1,TRBV18,TRBD2,-,TGTGCCAGCTCCCCCCGCGAAGGCGGGAGGGCCTATGAGCAGTTCTTC,CASSPREGGRAYEQFF
TRBJ2-7,TRBV18,TRBD1,-,TGTGCCAGCTCACCCCTCGGGACAGGGGTTTACGAGCAGTACTTC,CASSPLGTGVYEQYF
TRBJ2-7,TRBV6-5,-,-,TGTGCCAGCAGCCTCAGGGGAACCGAGCAGTACTTC,CASSLRGTEQYF
TRBJ2-7,TRBV27,TRBD2,-,TGTGCCAGCAGTCCTCCGGGTCTAAGCGGGAGGTACCACGAGCAGTACTTC,CASSPPGLSGRYHEQYF
TRBJ2-3,TRBV2,-,once,TGTGCCAGCAGGGAGACAGGCGGCGGAGATACGCAGTATTTT,CASRETGGGDTQYF
TRBJ2-3,TRBV6-1,TRBD2,-,TGTGCCAGCAGTGAATGGGGGGAGGGACGGGCAGATACGCAGTATTTT,CASSEWGEGRADTQYF
TRBJ1-1,TRBV7-3,-,-,TGTGCCAGCAGCACCGGAGGGGAGCCTGAAGCTTTCTTT,CASSTGGEPEAFF
TRBJ2-5,TRBV19,-,-,TGTGCCAGTAGCACAGGTGCTCGGTACTTC,CASSTGARYF
TRBJ2-1,TRBV4-1,TRBD1,-,TGCGCCAGCAGCCCACCACATCGACAGGGGAGAAATGAGCAGTTCTTC,CASSPPHRQGRNEQFF
TRBJ2-7,TRBV28,TRBD1,-,TGTGCCAGCAGCTCCGGGACAGGGTCCTACGAGCAGTACTTC,CASSSGTGSYEQYF
TRBJ1-5,TRBV7-5,-,once,TGTGTCAGAAGCTCACAGTCTAATCAGCCCCAGCATTTT,CVRSSQSNQPQHF
TRBJ2-3,TRBV6-5,TRBD2,-,TGTGCCAGCAGTCTAGCGGGAGCGAGAGATACGCAGTATTTT,CASSLAGARDTQYF
TRBJ2-3,TRBV14,-,-,TGTGCCAGCAGCCAGGCGGGCACAGATACGCAGTATTTT,CASSQAGTDTQYF
TRBJ2-2,TRBV28,-,-,TGTGCCAGCTTCGGACAGACAGTGACCGGGGAGCTGTTTTTT,CASFGQTVTGELFF
TRBJ2-7,TRBV29-1,-,-,TGCAGCGTTGGTCGTGTAAGGGCAGGGGCCTACGAGCAGTACTTC,CSVGRVRAGAYEQYF
TRBJ1-2,TRBV5-1,-,-,TGCGCCAGCAGCTTGCTATCTAGGGGCTATGGCTACACCTTC,CASSLLSRGYGYTF
TRBJ1-2,TRBV4-2,-,-,TGTGCCAGCAGCCCCCACCCCGGGAATGGCTACACCTTC,CASSPHPGNGYTF
TRBJ2-7,TRBV11-2,TRBD2,-,TGTGCCAGCAGCTGGACTAGGGGAACCTACGAGCAGTACTTC,CASSWTRGTYEQYF
TRBJ2-7,TRBV28,TRBD1,-,TGTGCCAGCAGTTTAGGGACAGGGGTTTCCTACGAGCAGTACTTC,CASSLGTGVSYEQYF